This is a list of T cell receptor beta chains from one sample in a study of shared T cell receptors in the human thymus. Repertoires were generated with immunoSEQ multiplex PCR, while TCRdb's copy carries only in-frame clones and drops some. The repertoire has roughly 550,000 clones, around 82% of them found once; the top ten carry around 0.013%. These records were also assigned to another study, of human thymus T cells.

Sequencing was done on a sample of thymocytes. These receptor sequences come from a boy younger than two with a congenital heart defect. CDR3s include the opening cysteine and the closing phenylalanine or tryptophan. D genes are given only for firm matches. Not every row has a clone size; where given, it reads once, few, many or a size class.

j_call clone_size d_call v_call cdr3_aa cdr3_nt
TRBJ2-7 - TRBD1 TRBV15 CATGWDRVKHEQYF TGTGCCACCGGATGGGACAGGGTGAAACACGAGCAGTACTTC
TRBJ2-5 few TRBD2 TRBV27 CASSSTSGRRGETQYF TGTGCCAGCAGTTCGACTAGCGGGAGGCGGGGGGAGACCCAGTACTTC
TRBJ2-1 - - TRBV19 CASSDRGNYNEQFF TGTGCCAGTAGTGACCGGGGGAACTACAATGAGCAGTTCTTC
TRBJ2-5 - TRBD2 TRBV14 CASSQEKATDGLAGVEETQYF TGTGCCAGCAGCCAAGAAAAGGCAACCGACGGACTAGCGGGAGTAGAGGAGACCCAGTACTTC
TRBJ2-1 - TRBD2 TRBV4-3 CASSQLAGATYNEQFF TGCGCCAGCAGCCAACTAGCGGGAGCCACCTACAATGAGCAGTTCTTC
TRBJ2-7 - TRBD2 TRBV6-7 CASSYFPSGLSYEQYF TGTGCCAGCAGTTACTTCCCTAGCGGGCTTTCCTACGAGCAGTACTTC
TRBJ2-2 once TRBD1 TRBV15 CATSRKEGTGGNTGELFF TGTGCCACCAGCAGAAAAGAGGGGACAGGGGGGAACACCGGGGAGCTGTTTTTT
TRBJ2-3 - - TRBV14 CASSQVGGSPDTQYF TGTGCCAGCAGCCAAGTAGGAGGGAGCCCAGATACGCAGTATTTT
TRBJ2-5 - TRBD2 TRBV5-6 CASSLGDSGRVVQTQYF TGTGCCAGCAGCTTAGGTGATAGCGGGAGGGTTGTACAGACCCAGTACTTC
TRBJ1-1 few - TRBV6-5 CASISDTEAFF TGTGCCAGCATCTCGGACACTGAAGCTTTCTTT
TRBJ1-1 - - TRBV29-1 CSVGGGNTEAFF TGCAGCGTTGGGGGGGGGAACACTGAAGCTTTCTTT
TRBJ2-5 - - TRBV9 CASSVGAGRETQYF TGTGCCAGCAGCGTAGGGGCAGGGCGAGAGACCCAGTACTTC
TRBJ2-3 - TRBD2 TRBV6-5 CASSYSTGGKDTQYF TGTGCCAGCAGTTACTCAACGGGAGGGAAAGATACGCAGTATTTT
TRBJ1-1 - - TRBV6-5 CASSYILNTEAFF TGTGCCAGCAGTTACATTTTAAACACTGAAGCTTTCTTT
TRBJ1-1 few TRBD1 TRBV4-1 CASSQDIGSTGPNTEAFF TGCGCCAGCAGCCAAGATATAGGGTCGACAGGGCCGAACACTGAAGCTTTCTTT
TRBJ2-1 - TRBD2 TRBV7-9 CASSLTARGLAGGNNEQFF TGTGCCAGCAGCTTAACAGCGCGTGGACTAGCGGGAGGTAACAATGAGCAGTTCTTC
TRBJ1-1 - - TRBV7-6 CASSLEANTEAFF TGTGCCAGCAGCTTAGAAGCTAACACTGAAGCTTTCTTT
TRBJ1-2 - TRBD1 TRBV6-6 CASSPRDRVNYGYTF TGTGCCAGCAGCCCCCGGGACAGGGTCAACTATGGCTACACCTTC
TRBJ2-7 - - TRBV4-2 CASSQGDSSYEQYF TGTGCCAGCAGCCAAGGAGATTCCTCCTACGAGCAGTACTTC
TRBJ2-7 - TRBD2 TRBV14 CASSQKFPRLAGGPDEQYF TGTGCCAGCAGCCAAAAATTCCCTCGACTAGCGGGAGGGCCTGACGAGCAGTACTTC
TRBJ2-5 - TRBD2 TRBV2 CASRRLAGETQYF TGTGCCAGCAGACGCCTAGCGGGAGAGACCCAGTACTTC
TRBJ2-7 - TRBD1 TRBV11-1 CASSLVADRDKPLSYEQYF TGTGCCAGCAGCTTAGTAGCCGACAGGGACAAACCCCTCTCCTACGAGCAGTACTTC
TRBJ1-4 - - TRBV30 CAWRAGSTNEKLFF TGTGCCTGGAGGGCAGGGTCCACTAATGAAAAACTGTTTTTT
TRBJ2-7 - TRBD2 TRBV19 CASSIVLAGVGEQYF TGTGCCAGTAGTATAGTACTAGCGGGAGTTGGCGAGCAGTACTTC
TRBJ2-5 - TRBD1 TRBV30 CAWSVGQVFEETQYF TGTGCCTGGAGTGTGGGACAGGTCTTCGAAGAGACCCAGTACTTC
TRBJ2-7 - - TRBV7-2 CASSSVGWEVYEQYF TGTGCCAGCAGCTCAGTCGGGTGGGAGGTCTACGAGCAGTACTTC
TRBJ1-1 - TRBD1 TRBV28 CASSIIGTVRTEAFF TGTGCCAGCAGTATAATAGGGACAGTGCGGACTGAAGCTTTCTTT
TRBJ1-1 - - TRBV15 CATSRAEGNTEAFF TGTGCCACCAGCAGAGCTGAGGGGAACACTGAAGCTTTCTTT
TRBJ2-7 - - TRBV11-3 CASSVRDLEPYEQYF TGTGCCAGCAGCGTACGGGACTTGGAGCCCTACGAGCAGTACTTC
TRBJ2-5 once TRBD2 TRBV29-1 CSVDGLAGGGQETQYF TGCAGCGTTGACGGCCTAGCGGGAGGGGGTCAAGAGACCCAGTACTTC
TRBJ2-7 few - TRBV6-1 CASSRITQHPYEQYF TGTGCCAGCAGCCGCATCACCCAACACCCCTACGAGCAGTACTTC
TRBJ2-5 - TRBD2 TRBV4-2 CASSQGSTSGRGDETQYF TGTGCCAGCAGCCAAGGATCGACTAGCGGGAGGGGGGACGAGACCCAGTACTTC
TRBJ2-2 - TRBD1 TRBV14 CASSQGDRVNTGELFF TGTGCCAGCAGCCAAGGGGACAGGGTGAACACCGGGGAGCTGTTTTTT
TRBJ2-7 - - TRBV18 CASSPLPVPSYEQYF TGTGCCAGCTCACCTTTGCCGGTCCCCTCCTACGAGCAGTACTTC
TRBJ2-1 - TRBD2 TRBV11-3 CASSLRNCGLVVF TGTGCCAGCAGCTTAAGGAACTGTGGACTAGTGGTCTTC
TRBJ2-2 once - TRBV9 CASSPTGGRGSTGELFF TGTGCCAGCAGCCCCACCGGGGGCAGGGGGAGCACCGGGGAGCTGTTTTTT
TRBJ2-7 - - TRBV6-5 CASSETGYEQYF TGTGCCAGCAGTGAAACAGGGTACGAGCAGTACTTC
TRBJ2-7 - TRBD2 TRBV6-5 CASSYQVREGLYEQYF TGTGCCAGCAGTTACCAGGTCCGGGAGGGACTCTACGAGCAGTACTTC
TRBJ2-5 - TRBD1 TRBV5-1 CASSSPGQGFETQYF TGCGCCAGCAGTTCGCCGGGACAGGGGTTTGAGACCCAGTACTTC
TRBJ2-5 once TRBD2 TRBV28 CASSPRLAGEDQETQYF TGTGCCAGCAGTCCAAGACTAGCGGGAGAGGATCAAGAGACCCAGTACTTC